Below are 21 T cell receptor beta chains sequenced from a single sample in a study of CD8 T cells in Susac syndrome. Random hexamers were used to reverse transcribe the RNA input (about 0.5 to 1 ug). TCRdb fed the immunoSEQ multiplex PCR reads into MiXCR, producing one record per CDR3 protein. The sample holds under 200,000 distinct CDR3 sequences, over 85% seen once. The sample was CD4+ T cells from PBMCs. The receptors shown here come from a human donor in good health.

The chain couples TRBV20-1 to TRBJ1-5, with a weak D call TRBD1 (6 bases). There are 16 residues in the CDR3. The ends were cut back, 3 bases at V and 1 base at J, with 16 bases in the middle. CDR1 and CDR2 (germline): DFQATT, SNEGSKA (reference sequence). The CDR3 here is CSASSVRGGSNQPQHF. CDR3 sequence (DNA): TGCAGTGCTAGCAGCGTCAGGGGAGGCAGCAATCAGCCCCAGCATTTT.

The chain employs TRBV4-3 and TRBJ1-6, with D possibly matching TRBD1 (5 bases). The CDR3 sequence is 16 residues long. V was shortened by 4 bases and J by 7 bases, with 17 bases between the two germline ends. CDR1 LGHNA and CDR2 YSLEER come from the germline V gene. CDR3 residues: CASSRYPGTGNSPLHF. The CDR3 nucleotides are TGCGCCAGCAGCCGGTACCCCGGGACGGGGAATTCACCCCTCCACTTT.

This clonotype appeared a single time. The CDR3 loop is CSVATDTYEQYF. CDR3 sequence (DNA): TGCAGCGTTGCAACTGATACCTACGAGCAGTACTTC. This chain uses TRBV29-1 with TRBJ2-7; D is uncertain. With 4 bases removed from V and 2 bases from J, the gap between germline ends came to 9 bases. The CDR3 loop spans 12 amino acids. CDR1 and CDR2 (germline): SQVTM, ANQGSEA.

The genes are TRBV3-1 and TRBJ2-1; 8 bases fit TRBD1. Trimming removed 2 bases from V and 1 base from J; junction bases left unmatched: 7. Germline V gene lookup returns CDR1 LGHDT and CDR2 YNNKEL (reference sequence). The CDR3 is 17 amino acids. The CDR3 is CASSQLRTGRSYNEQFF. CDR3 in DNA: TGTGCCAGCAGCCAACTTCGGACAGGGCGTTCCTACAATGAGCAGTTCTTC.

The J gene is TRBJ2-7, the V gene TRBV6-5; D call uncertain. V was pared by 5 bases and J by 5 bases, with 19 bases between. This CDR3 has 15 residues. CDR1 is MNHEY and CDR2 is SVGAGI in the germline V gene. The CDR3 DNA is TGTGCCAGCAGTCCATCAGGACGACAAAGGAACGAGCAGTACTTC. Protein: CASSPSGRQRNEQYF.

CDR3 nucleotides: TGCAGCGTTGGGGGACCTACCCGAACGGACGAGCAGTACTTC. Its protein is CSVGGPTRTDEQYF. This chain links TRBV29-1 with TRBJ2-7; D may match TRBD1 or TRBD2 (5 bases each). Germline CDR1 SQVTM, CDR2 ANQGSEA. The CDR3 runs to 14 residues. The V and J ends lost 4 bases and 5 bases respectively, with 18 bases between them.

The J gene is TRBJ2-7, the V gene TRBV3-1; D call uncertain. Trimming took 1 base from V and 7 from J, leaving 8 bases between them. Germline loops: CDR1 LGHDT, CDR2 YNNKEL (reference sequence). This CDR3 has 12 amino acids. In DNA form, the CDR3 reads TGTGCCAGCAGCCAAGTTCGTTCGGAGCAGTACTTC. This gives the protein CASSQVRSEQYF.

The chain links TRBV4-2 to TRBJ2-1; D could derive from TRBD1 or TRBD2 (5 bases each). The V end was cut by 1 base, the J end by 6 bases, with 10 bases between. This CDR3 comprises 14 residues. The germline gives CDR1 LGHNA, CDR2 YNFKEQ. The CDR3 protein is CASSQGQRANEQFF. CDR3 sequence (DNA): TGTGCCAGCAGCCAAGGACAGAGGGCCAATGAGCAGTTCTTC.

The V call is TRBV28, the J call TRBJ2-5; no clear D gene. Germline CDR1 is MDHEN and CDR2 is SYDVKM. V was cut by 2 bases and J by 5 bases, with 6 bases left in between. There are 12 residues in the CDR3. DNA of the CDR3: TGTGCCAGCAGTTTAGTGGCCGAGACCCAGTACTTC. It codes for CASSLVAETQYF. Full variable domain (missing parts from reference TRBV28 and TRBJ2-5): DVKVTQSSRYLVKRTGEKVFLECVQDMDHENMFWYRQDPGLGLRLIYFSYDVKMKEKGDIPEGYSVSREKKERFSLILESASTNQTSMYLCASSLVAETQYFGPGTRLLVL.

This chain connects TRBV4-2 to TRBJ2-2; D not resolved. The CDR3 covers 15 residues. The V and J ends lost 3 bases and 1 base respectively, with 9 bases between them. CDR1 is LGHNA and CDR2 is YNFKEQ in the germline V gene. In DNA form, the CDR3 reads TGTGCCAGCAGCCAGCCCGCGGTGAACACCGGGGAGCTGTTTTTT. It translates to CASSQPAVNTGELFF.

V is TRBV27 and J is TRBJ2-7; 7 bases agree with TRBD2. This CDR3 contains 15 residues. Unmatched junction bases numbered 8, after V lost 5 bases and J lost 1 base. Germline values: CDR1 MNHEY, CDR2 SMNVEV (reference sequence). The CDR3 DNA reads as TGTGCCAGCAGTCGGAAAAGCGGGGCGTCCTACGAGCAGTACTTC. It codes for CASSRKSGASYEQYF.

The rearrangement links TRBV2 to TRBJ2-5; D may be TRBD2 (6 bases). The CDR3 extends over 13 amino acids. The germline V and J ends were trimmed by 7 bases and 4 bases, with 13 bases remaining between them. In germline, CDR1 is SNHLY, CDR2 FYNNEI. CDR3 nucleotides: TGTGCCAGCACCGAGACTAGGGGAGAGACCCAGTACTTC. The encoded protein is CASTETRGETQYF.

This chain joins TRBV11-1 and TRBJ2-6; D is possibly TRBD1 or TRBD2 (6 bases each). The CDR3 is 17 residues long. Looked up from germline, CDR1 is SGHAT and CDR2 is FQDESV (reference sequence). Trimming shortened V by 3 bases and J by 2 bases, and 14 bases separated the two germline ends. The CDR3 region has the DNA TGTGCCAGCAGCTTTTCGTGGGGGGCAGCTGGGGCCAACGTCCTGACTTTC. It yields the protein CASSFSWGAAGANVLTF.

The chain links TRBV28 to TRBJ1-2; a weak D match, TRBD1 (5 bases). This CDR3 contains 13 residues. The germline CDR1 and CDR2 sequences are MDHEN and SYDVKM. V was pared by 6 bases and J by 5 bases, with 13 bases between. Here the CDR3 DNA reads TGTGCCAGCAGGCCGCCAGGGCGGTATGGCTACACCTTC. This sequence encodes CASRPPGRYGYTF.

The V gene is TRBV11-2, the J gene TRBJ2-1, with D uncertain. Trimming shortened V by 5 bases and J by 10 bases, and 9 bases separated the two germline ends. This CDR3 region has 11 residues. The V gene's germline CDR1 is SGHAT and CDR2 FQNNGV. The CDR3 protein is CASSRGLEQFF. Written as DNA, the CDR3 is TGTGCCAGCAGCCGCGGTTTGGAGCAGTTCTTC.

The J gene is TRBJ1-1, the V gene TRBV2, with a possible D match to TRBD1 (6 bases). The CDR3 runs 15 residues. Deletions cut 7 bases from V and 2 bases from J, with 17 bases between. CDR1 SNHLY and CDR2 FYNNEI come from the germline V gene. The CDR3 loop reads CASTPDSHSNTEAFF. The CDR3 nucleotides are TGTGCCAGCACCCCGGACAGTCACTCCAACACTGAAGCTTTCTTT. Complete variable domain (other parts from reference TRBV2 and TRBJ1-1): EPEVTQTPSHQVTQMGQEVILRCVPISNHLYFYWYRQILGQKVEFLVSFYNNEISEKSEIFDDQFSVERPDGSNFTLKIRSTKLEDSAMYFCASTPDSHSNTEAFFGQGTRLTVV.

This chain uses TRBV2 with TRBJ2-2; 8 bases align to TRBD1. With 5 bases clipped from V and 7 bases from J, the junction kept 12 bases outside the gene matches. The CDR3 is 16 amino acids. Germline CDR1 reads SNHLY; CDR2 reads FYNNEI. Here the CDR3 reads CASSPAPGGYNGELFF. In DNA form, the CDR3 reads TGTGCCAGCAGTCCTGCCCCAGGGGGCTATAACGGGGAGCTGTTTTTT.

CDR3 amino acids: CASSWGTGVGEKLFF. CDR3 in DNA: TGCGCCAGCAGCTGGGGGACAGGGGTCGGCGAAAAACTGTTTTTT. This sequence joins TRBV5-1 and TRBJ1-4, with 10 bases that match TRBD1. Germline CDR1 SGHRS, CDR2 YFSETQ. Unmatched junction bases numbered 7, after V lost 3 bases and J lost 8 bases. The CDR3 is made up of 15 amino acids.

The J gene is TRBJ2-7, the V gene TRBV7-9; no definite D call. This CDR3 comprises 16 residues. Germline lookup yields CDR1 SEHNR and CDR2 FQNEAQ (reference sequence). The V end lost 5 bases, the J end lost 7 bases, and 24 bases lay between the germline ends. DNA of the CDR3: TGTGCCAGCAGCCCCCAAGCGCTAGAGCCGGTGTGGGAGCAGTACTTC. This translates into CASSPQALEPVWEQYF.

CDR3 DNA sequence: TGTGCCAGCAGCCAAGGGCCTGGGCCCACCGGGGAGCTGTTTTTT. Protein sequence: CASSQGPGPTGELFF. The chain couples TRBV3-1 to TRBJ2-2; D uncertain. The CDR3 loop spans 15 amino acids. Looked up from germline, CDR1 is LGHDT and CDR2 is YNNKEL (reference sequence). V lost 1 base, J lost 4 bases, and 10 bases lay in between.

The rearrangement links TRBV7-3 to TRBJ1-6, with D unclear. Germline V gene sequence: CDR1 SGHTA, CDR2 FQGTGA. The CDR3 consists of 13 residues. With 4 bases removed from V and 7 bases from J, the gap between germline ends came to 8 bases. CDR3 bases: TGTGCCAGCAGCTACCAAGGGAATTCACCCCTCCACTTT. It codes for CASSYQGNSPLHF.